Below, 5 T cell receptor beta chains from the same sample are listed, as sequenced in a study of response to subunit inactivated influenza vaccine. TCRdb reprocessed the RT-PCR reads with MiXCR, giving one entry per CDR3 protein. The table has more than 700,000 distinct CDR3 sequences, about 20% seen once. The specimen was PBMCs from blood, collected more than 4 days after vaccination. These receptors came from a man over 45 who received an inactivated influenza vaccine.

This chain joins TRBV20-1 and TRBJ2-1; maybe TRBD2 (5 bases). Germline assignment: CDR1 DFQATT and CDR2 SNEGSKA (reference sequence). V dropped 3 bases and J dropped 0 bases, with 12 bases sitting between them. The CDR3 has 15 residues. Here the CDR3 reads CSASDYQHSYNEQFF. In nucleotides, the CDR3 is TGCAGTGCTAGTGACTACCAACACTCCTACAATGAGCAGTTCTTC.

V usage is TRBV7-3 and J usage is TRBJ2-5, with unresolved D. CDR1 SGHTA and CDR2 FQGTGA come from the germline V gene. Between the trimmed V and J ends, which lost 4 bases and 5 bases, there was a span of 11 bases. The CDR3 is 13 residues long. Here the CDR3 DNA reads TGTGCCAGCAGCTCGGCCCCTGGGGAGACCCAGTACTTC. Translated, it gives CASSSAPGETQYF.

In its sample, this clonotype was seen a few times. V usage is TRBV5-1 and J usage is TRBJ2-7; D unclear. Germline V gives CDR1 SGHRS, CDR2 YFSETQ. The CDR3 is 13 residues long. Deletions cut 0 bases from V and 5 bases from J, with 9 bases between. CDR3 in DNA: TGCGCCAGCAGCTTGGCACTTTCCCACGAGCAGTACTTC. It yields the protein CASSLALSHEQYF.

This clonotype was detected a few times. CDR3 region: CASSLGRDGANVLTF. CDR3 nucleotide sequence: TGCGCCAGCAGCTTGGGGAGGGACGGGGCCAACGTCCTGACTTTC. This chain uses TRBV5-1 with TRBJ2-6; tentative D call: TRBD2 (6 bases). Germline CDR1 is SGHRS and CDR2 is YFSETQ. The CDR3 is 15 amino acids. Trimming left V 0 bases short and J 4 bases short, with 8 bases between.

This clonotype occurred a few times. This chain uses TRBV11-2 with TRBJ1-1; weak D call: TRBD1 (6 bases). Germline V gives CDR1 SGHAT, CDR2 FQNNGV. This CDR3 region has 15 residues. V shed 3 bases and J shed 1 base, with 12 bases lying between them. Here the CDR3 DNA reads TGTGCCAGCAGCTTTACAGGGACATCGAACACTGAAGCTTTCTTT. Translation gives CASSFTGTSNTEAFF.